This T cell receptor (beta chain) originates from a study of cytomegalovirus exposure and HLA in healthy donors. Study findings and constraints: Among the sequence variants, a highly shared cluster was likely an artifact of sequencing. From TCR beta sequences, most subjects' HLA-A and HLA-B alleles were reportedly predicted accurately.

Germline V gives CDR1 MNHEY, CDR2 SMNVEV (reference sequence). V was clipped by 5 bases and J by 2 bases, with 9 bases between them. This CDR3 contains 13 residues. Concerning this clone itself: Its target is unknown.

With 60 Vbeta and 13 Jbeta primers, the PCR was carried out. TCRdb's table, derived via immunoSEQ multiplex PCR, lists solely in-frame clones and lacks some. The sample carries roughly 190,000 clones, roughly four fifths recorded once. The receptor was isolated from a woman in her forties or fifties in good health and CMV-seropositive. This chain connects TRBV27 to TRBJ1-2; tentatively, D is TRBD1 (6 bases). The specimen was PBMCs. The CDR3 loop reads CASSITGNYGYTF. The CDR3 bases are TGTGCCAGCAGTATAACAGGGAACTATGGCTACACCTTC.